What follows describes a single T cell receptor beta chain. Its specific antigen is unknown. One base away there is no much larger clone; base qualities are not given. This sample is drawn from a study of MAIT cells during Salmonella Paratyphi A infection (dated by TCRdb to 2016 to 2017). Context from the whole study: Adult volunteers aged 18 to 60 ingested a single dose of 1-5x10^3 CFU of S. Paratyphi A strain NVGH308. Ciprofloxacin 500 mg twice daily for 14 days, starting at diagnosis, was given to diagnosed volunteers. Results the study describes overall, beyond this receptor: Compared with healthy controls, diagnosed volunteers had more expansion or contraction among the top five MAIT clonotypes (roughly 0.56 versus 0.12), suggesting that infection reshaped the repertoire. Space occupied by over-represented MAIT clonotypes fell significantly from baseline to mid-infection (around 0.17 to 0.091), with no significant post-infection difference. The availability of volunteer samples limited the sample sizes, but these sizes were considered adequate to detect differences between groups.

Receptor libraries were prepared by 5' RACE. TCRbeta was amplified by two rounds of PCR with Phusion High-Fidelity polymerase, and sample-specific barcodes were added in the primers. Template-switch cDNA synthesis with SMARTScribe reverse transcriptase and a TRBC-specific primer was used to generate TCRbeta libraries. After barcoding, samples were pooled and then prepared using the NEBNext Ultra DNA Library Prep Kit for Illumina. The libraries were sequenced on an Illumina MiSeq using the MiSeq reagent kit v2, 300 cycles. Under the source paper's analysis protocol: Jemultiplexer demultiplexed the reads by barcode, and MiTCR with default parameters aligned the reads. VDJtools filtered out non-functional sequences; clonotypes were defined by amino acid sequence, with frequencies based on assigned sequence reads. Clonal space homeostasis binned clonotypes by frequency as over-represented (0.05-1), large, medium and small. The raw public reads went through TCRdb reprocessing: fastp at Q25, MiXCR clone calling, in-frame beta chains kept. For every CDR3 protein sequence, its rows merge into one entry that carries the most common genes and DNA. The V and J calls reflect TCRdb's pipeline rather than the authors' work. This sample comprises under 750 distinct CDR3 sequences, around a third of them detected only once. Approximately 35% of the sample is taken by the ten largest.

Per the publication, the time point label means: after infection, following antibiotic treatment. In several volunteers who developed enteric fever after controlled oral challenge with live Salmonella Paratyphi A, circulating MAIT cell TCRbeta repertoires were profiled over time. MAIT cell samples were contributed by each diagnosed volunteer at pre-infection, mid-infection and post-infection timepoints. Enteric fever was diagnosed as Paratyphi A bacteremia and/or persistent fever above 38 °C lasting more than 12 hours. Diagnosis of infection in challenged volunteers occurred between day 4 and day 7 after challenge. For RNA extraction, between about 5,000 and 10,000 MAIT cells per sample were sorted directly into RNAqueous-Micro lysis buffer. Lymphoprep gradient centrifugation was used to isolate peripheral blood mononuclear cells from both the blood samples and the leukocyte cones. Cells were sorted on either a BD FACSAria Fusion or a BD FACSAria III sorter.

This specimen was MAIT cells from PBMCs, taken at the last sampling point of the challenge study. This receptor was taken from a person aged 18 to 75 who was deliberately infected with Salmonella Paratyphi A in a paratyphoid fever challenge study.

In nucleotides, the sequence is TGTGCCAGCAGCTTATCGTCCCAGACCCAGTACTTC. The encoded protein is CASSLSSQTQYF. The chain employs TRBV7-2 and TRBJ2-5; too little of a D gene remains to name it. As encoded in the germline V gene, CDR1 is SGHTA while CDR2 is FQGNSA. V is shortened by 2 bases, J by 6 bases, and the region joining them spans 7 bases. From cysteine to phenylalanine, the CDR3 is 12 amino acids long. Here the CDR3 DNA is all that survives: 36 bases in frame from base 1.